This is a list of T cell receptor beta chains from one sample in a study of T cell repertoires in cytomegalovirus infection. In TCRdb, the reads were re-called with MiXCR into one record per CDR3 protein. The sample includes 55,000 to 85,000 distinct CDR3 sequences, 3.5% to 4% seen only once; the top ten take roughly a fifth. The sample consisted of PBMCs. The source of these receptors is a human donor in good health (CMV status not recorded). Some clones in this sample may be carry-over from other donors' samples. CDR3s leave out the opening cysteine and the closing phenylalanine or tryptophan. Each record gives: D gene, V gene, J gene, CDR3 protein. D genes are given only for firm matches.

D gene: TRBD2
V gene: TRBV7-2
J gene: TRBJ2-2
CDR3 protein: ASTGTSFGELF

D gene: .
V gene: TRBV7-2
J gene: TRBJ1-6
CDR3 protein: ASSLELDYNSPLH

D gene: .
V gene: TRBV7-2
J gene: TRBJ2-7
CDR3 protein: ASSLSPLGRYEQY

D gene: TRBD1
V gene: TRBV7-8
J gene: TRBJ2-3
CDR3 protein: ASSLAQGAQY

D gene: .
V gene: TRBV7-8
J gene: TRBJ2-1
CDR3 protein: ASTGSSYNEQF

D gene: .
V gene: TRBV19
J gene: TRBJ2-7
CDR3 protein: ASRGYYEQY

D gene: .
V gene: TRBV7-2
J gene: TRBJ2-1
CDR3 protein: ASRLSSYNEQF

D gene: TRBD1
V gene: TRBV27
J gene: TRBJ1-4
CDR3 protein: ASRGQISTNEKLF

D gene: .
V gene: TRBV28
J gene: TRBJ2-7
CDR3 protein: ASHSGTPLTEQY

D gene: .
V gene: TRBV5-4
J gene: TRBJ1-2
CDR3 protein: ASSWDGTRVYGYT

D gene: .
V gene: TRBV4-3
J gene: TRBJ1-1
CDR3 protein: ASSQLLGIEAF

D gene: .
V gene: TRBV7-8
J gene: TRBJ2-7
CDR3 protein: ASSPKYEQY

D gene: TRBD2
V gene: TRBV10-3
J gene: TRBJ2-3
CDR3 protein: ATGISSGTDTQY

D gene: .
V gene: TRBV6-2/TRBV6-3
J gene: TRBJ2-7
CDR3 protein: ASSPRGYEQY

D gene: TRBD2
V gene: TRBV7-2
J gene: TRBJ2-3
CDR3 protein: ASSYTSGRLDTQY

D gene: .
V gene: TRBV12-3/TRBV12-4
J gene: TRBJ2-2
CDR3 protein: ASSFGGIGELF

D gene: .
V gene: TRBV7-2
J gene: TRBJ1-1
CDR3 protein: ASSPRLEAF

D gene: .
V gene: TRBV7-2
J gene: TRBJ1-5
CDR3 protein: ASSLNLGFREPQH

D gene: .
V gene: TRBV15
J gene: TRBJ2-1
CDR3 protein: ATSIQAGNEQF

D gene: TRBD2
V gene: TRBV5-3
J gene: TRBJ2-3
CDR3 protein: ASSPSSGGVSTDTQY

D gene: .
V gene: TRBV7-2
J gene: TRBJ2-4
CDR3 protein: ASSLGIGTAKNIQY

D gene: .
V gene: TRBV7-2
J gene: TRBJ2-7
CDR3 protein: ASSLDRSSYEQY

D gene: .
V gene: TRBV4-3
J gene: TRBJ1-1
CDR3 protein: ASSQDPGVNTEAF

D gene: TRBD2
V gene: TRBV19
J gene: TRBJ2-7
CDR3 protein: ASSRGLADNYEQY

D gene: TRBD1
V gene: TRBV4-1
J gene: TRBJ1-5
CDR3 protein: ASSQEETDRGRNQPQH

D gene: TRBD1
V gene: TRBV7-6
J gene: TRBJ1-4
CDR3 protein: ASSLETGGTEKLF

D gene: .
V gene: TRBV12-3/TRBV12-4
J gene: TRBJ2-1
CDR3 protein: ASSSTGAGEQF

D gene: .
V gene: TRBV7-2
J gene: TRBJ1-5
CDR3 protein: ASSGGDFNQPQH

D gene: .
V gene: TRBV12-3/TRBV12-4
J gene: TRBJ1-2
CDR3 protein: ASSSSRFNYGYT

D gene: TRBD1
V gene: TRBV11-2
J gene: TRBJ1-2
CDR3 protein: ASRGQGYYGYT

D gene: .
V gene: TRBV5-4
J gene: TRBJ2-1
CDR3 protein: ASSLGPLSEQF

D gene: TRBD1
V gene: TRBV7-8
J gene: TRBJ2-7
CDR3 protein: ASSFRTGDSVEQY

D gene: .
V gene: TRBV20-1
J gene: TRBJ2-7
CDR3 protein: SARGYSGSLEDPLLDDQY

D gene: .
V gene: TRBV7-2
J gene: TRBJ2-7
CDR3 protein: ASRRVGVLEQY

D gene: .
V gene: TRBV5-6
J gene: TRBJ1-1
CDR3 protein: ASSLWPDMNTEAF

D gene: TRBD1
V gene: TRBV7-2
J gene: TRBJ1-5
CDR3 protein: ASSLGQGAQPQH